This is a list of T cell receptor beta chains from one sample in a study of Ad26.COV2.S vaccination and SARS-CoV-2 variants. Sequencing was performed with immunoSEQ multiplex PCR; in TCRdb, only in-frame clones are kept and a portion is missing. The sample contains around 350,000 clones, around 84% of which appear only once. Sequencing used peripheral blood, obtained in a trial of Ad26.COV2.S vaccine versus placebo. The receptors here all came from a person aged 18-60 years who received the Ad26.COV2.S COVID-19 vaccine or a placebo. Each CDR3 is given with its conserved first and last residue. A D gene is named only where the DNA matches it firmly. Some rows have no size entry. The others give once, few or many, or a class for an expanded clone.

size: -; V: TRBV10-3; D: TRBD2; J: TRBJ2-7; DNA: TGTGCCATCAGAACCAGCGGGAGGGTCTACGAGCAGTACTTC; CDR3: CAIRTSGRVYEQYF
size: -; V: TRBV11-2; D: -; J: TRBJ2-3; DNA: TGTGCCAGCAGATCGTTGGTACAGGGAACAGATACGCAGTATTTT; CDR3: CASRSLVQGTDTQYF
size: few; V: TRBV4-3; D: -; J: TRBJ2-2; DNA: TGCGCCAGCAGCCAAGAGGTCTCGGTCGCCGGGGAGCTGTTTTTT; CDR3: CASSQEVSVAGELFF
size: -; V: TRBV7-2; D: -; J: TRBJ1-4; DNA: TGTGCCAGCAGCTTAGTATCGAATTGGGATGAAAAACTGTTTTTT; CDR3: CASSLVSNWDEKLFF
size: -; V: TRBV7-9; D: -; J: TRBJ2-7; DNA: TGTGCCAGCAGCAAACGCGGGGTAGGGGAGCAGTACTTC; CDR3: CASSKRGVGEQYF
size: once; V: TRBV9; D: TRBD2; J: TRBJ2-5; DNA: TGTGCCAGCAGCTTCCTAGCGGGGGGGTCCAAAGAGACCCAGTACTTC; CDR3: CASSFLAGGSKETQYF
size: -; V: TRBV3-1/TRBV3-2; D: TRBD2; J: TRBJ2-3; DNA: TGTGCCAGCAGCCATAAAAGGACTAGCGGGGTATATTGCACAGATACGCAGTATTTT; CDR3: CASSHKRTSGVYCTDTQYF
size: -; V: TRBV9; D: -; J: TRBJ2-5; DNA: TGTGCCAGCAGGCCGGGGCGGGACAACGGGCCAAGCGAGACCCAGTACTTC; CDR3: CASRPGRDNGPSETQYF
size: -; V: TRBV6-2/TRBV6-3; D: TRBD2; J: TRBJ2-7; DNA: TGTGCCAGCAGTTTACAGCGGGACTCCTACGAGCAGTACTTC; CDR3: CASSLQRDSYEQYF
size: -; V: TRBV6-2/TRBV6-3; D: -; J: TRBJ2-2; DNA: TGTGCCAGCAGTTACTCGTCCCGCACCGGGGAGCTGTTTTTT; CDR3: CASSYSSRTGELFF
size: -; V: TRBV29-1; D: -; J: TRBJ2-1; DNA: TGCAGCGTTGATGCGGGGAGCTCCTACAATGAGCAGTTCTTC; CDR3: CSVDAGSSYNEQFF
size: -; V: TRBV2; D: -; J: TRBJ2-6; DNA: TGTGCCAGCAGTGAATCAGGGGCTGGGGCCAACGTCCTGACTTTC; CDR3: CASSESGAGANVLTF
size: -; V: TRBV28; D: TRBD1; J: TRBJ1-4; DNA: TGTGCCAGCAGTCCAGGGACAGGGAGGGAAAAACTGTTTTTT; CDR3: CASSPGTGREKLFF
size: few; V: TRBV7-2; D: -; J: TRBJ2-1; DNA: TGTGCCAGCAGCTTAGATAGGCAGAACAATGAGCAGTTCTTC; CDR3: CASSLDRQNNEQFF
size: -; V: TRBV15; D: TRBD1; J: TRBJ1-5; DNA: TGTGCCACCAGCGAGGGACAGGATAATCAGCCCCAGCATTTT; CDR3: CATSEGQDNQPQHF
size: once; V: TRBV12-5; D: TRBD2; J: TRBJ2-7; DNA: TGTGCTAGTGGTTTGATGGGGTCTAGCGGGAAGTACGAGCAGTACTTC; CDR3: CASGLMGSSGKYEQYF